This is a list of T cell receptor beta chains from one sample in a study of a mutant IDH1 vaccine in newly diagnosed glioma. Antigens for these TCRs are unknown. The protocol was immunoSEQ multiplex PCR, while the TCRdb copy is restricted to in-frame clones and leaves out a portion. The sample holds fewer than 45,000 clones, 78% seen once. The sample was PBMCs, taken from a glioma patient whose treatment included an IDH1 peptide vaccine. The receptors come from a woman aged 40 to 55 with glioma. Some clones in this sample may be carry-over from other donors' samples. Both conserved end residues are part of each CDR3. The order of the fields is J gene, clone size, CDR3 length, V gene, D gene, CDR3 DNA, CDR3 protein. The D gene is left open where the match is weak. Clone size appears in some rows only: once, few, many, or a class for an expanded clone.

j_call: TRBJ1-4
clone_size: -
cdr3_length: 14
v_call: TRBV18
d_call: -
cdr3_nt: TGTGCCAGCTCACCGGGGGTGCTCAATGAAAAACTGTTTTTT
cdr3_aa: CASSPGVLNEKLFF

j_call: TRBJ1-6
clone_size: few
cdr3_length: 13
v_call: TRBV7-9
d_call: -
cdr3_nt: TGTGCCAGCAGCTTAGGACAGGATTCACCCCTCCACTTT
cdr3_aa: CASSLGQDSPLHF

j_call: TRBJ1-2
clone_size: -
cdr3_length: 14
v_call: TRBV6-1
d_call: -
cdr3_nt: TGTGCCAGCAGTGAAGGAGGCAGGGTGATTGGCTACACCTTC
cdr3_aa: CASSEGGRVIGYTF

j_call: TRBJ2-6
clone_size: -
cdr3_length: 14
v_call: TRBV4-1
d_call: -
cdr3_nt: TGCGCCAGCAGCCTAGCTGCTGGGGCCAACGTCCTGACTTTC
cdr3_aa: CASSLAAGANVLTF

j_call: TRBJ2-3
clone_size: -
cdr3_length: 16
v_call: TRBV5-1
d_call: -
cdr3_nt: TGCGCCAGCAGCTTGGCGACTAGAGCGAACACAGATACGCAGTATTTT
cdr3_aa: CASSLATRANTDTQYF

j_call: TRBJ2-1
clone_size: once
cdr3_length: 11
v_call: TRBV20-1
d_call: -
cdr3_nt: TGCAGTGCTAGTGAGGTTAATGAGCAGTTCTTC
cdr3_aa: CSASEVNEQFF

j_call: TRBJ2-1
clone_size: -
cdr3_length: 16
v_call: TRBV4-3
d_call: -
cdr3_nt: TGCGCCAGCAGCCCCGACGTTGGAGCCTCCTACAATGAGCAGTTCTTC
cdr3_aa: CASSPDVGASYNEQFF

j_call: TRBJ2-1
clone_size: few
cdr3_length: 15
v_call: TRBV9
d_call: -
cdr3_nt: TGTGCCAGCAGGAGGGCCCCAAGCACTAGTTGGGAGCAGTTCTTC
cdr3_aa: CASRRAPSTSWEQFF

j_call: TRBJ1-3
clone_size: -
cdr3_length: 16
v_call: TRBV7-8
d_call: TRBD1
cdr3_nt: TGTGCCAGCAGATCGGGACAGGGCCTCTCTGGAAACACCATATATTTT
cdr3_aa: CASRSGQGLSGNTIYF

j_call: TRBJ2-3
clone_size: -
cdr3_length: 15
v_call: TRBV6-1
d_call: TRBD2
cdr3_nt: TGTGCCAGCAGTGAAATGGGCGGGGGGTCAGATACGCAGTATTTT
cdr3_aa: CASSEMGGGSDTQYF